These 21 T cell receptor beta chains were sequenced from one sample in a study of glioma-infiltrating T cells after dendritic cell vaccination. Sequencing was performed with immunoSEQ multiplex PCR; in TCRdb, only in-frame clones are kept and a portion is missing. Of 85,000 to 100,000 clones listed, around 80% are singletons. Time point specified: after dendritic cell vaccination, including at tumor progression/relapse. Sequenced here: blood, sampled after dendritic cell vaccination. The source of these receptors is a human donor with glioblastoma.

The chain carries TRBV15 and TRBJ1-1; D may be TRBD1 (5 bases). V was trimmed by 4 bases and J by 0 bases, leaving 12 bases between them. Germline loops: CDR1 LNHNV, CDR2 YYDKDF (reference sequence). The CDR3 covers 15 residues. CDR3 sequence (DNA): TGTGCCACCAGCAAAAGGACACTTATGAACACTGAAGCTTTCTTT. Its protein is CATSKRTLMNTEAFF. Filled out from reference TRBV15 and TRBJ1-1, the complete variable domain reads DAMVIQNPRYQVTQFGKPVTLSCSQTLNHNVMYWYQQKSSQAPKLLFHYYDKDFNNEADTPDNFQSRRPNTSFCFLDIRSPGLGDTAMYLCATSKRTLMNTEAFFGQGTRLTVV.

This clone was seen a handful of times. The CDR3 DNA is TGTGCCAGCAGTCTGACTAGCGGATACAATGAGCAGTTCTTC. Protein sequence: CASSLTSGYNEQFF. The chain recombines TRBV2 with TRBJ2-1; 9 bases agree with TRBD2. V lost 5 bases, J lost 4 bases, and 3 bases stayed unmatched. The CDR3 extends over 14 amino acids. Germline CDR1 SNHLY, CDR2 FYNNEI. The whole variable domain, remainder taken from reference TRBV2 and TRBJ2-1, is EPEVTQTPSHQVTQMGQEVILRCVPISNHLYFYWYRQILGQKVEFLVSFYNNEISEKSEIFDDQFSVERPDGSNFTLKIRSTKLEDSAMYFCASSLTSGYNEQFFGPGTRLTVL.

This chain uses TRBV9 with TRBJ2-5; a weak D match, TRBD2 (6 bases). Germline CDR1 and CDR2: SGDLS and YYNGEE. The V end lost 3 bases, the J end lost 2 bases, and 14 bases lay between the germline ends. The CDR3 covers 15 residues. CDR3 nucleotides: TGTGCCAGCAGCGGCACCAGCGGGCCTCAAGAGACCCAGTACTTC. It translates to CASSGTSGPQETQYF.

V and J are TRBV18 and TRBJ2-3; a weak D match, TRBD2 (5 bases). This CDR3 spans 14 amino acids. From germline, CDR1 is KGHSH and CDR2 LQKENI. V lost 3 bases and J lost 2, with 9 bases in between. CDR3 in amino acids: CASSPKLVTDTQYF. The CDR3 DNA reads TGTGCCAGCTCACCTAAACTAGTCACAGATACGCAGTATTTT.

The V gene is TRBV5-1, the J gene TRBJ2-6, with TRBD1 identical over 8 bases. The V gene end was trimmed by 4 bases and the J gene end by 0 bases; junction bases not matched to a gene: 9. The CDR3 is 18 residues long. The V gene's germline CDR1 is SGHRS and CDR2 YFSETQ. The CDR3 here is CASSPGQGLNSGANVLTF. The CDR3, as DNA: TGCGCCAGCAGCCCTGGACAGGGCCTAAACTCTGGGGCCAACGTCCTGACTTTC. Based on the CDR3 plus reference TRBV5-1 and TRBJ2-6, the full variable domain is KAGVTQTPRYLIKTRGQQVTLSCSPISGHRSVSWYQQTPGQGLQFLFEYFSETQRNKGNFPGRFSGRQFSNSRSEMNVSTLELGDSALYLCASSPGQGLNSGANVLTFGAGSRLTVL.

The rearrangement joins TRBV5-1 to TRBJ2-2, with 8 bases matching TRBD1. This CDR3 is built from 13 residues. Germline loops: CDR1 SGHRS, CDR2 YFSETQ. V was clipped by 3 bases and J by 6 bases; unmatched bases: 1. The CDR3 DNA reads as TGCGCCAGCAGCTGGACAGGGTCCGGGGAGCTGTTTTTT. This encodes CASSWTGSGELFF.

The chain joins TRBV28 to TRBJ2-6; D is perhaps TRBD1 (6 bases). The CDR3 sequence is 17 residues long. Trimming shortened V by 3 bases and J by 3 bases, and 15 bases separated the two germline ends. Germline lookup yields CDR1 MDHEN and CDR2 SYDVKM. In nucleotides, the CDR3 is TGTGCCAGCAGTTTTTTCCAGGGGAATAGTGGGGCCAACGTCCTGACTTTC. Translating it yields CASSFFQGNSGANVLTF.

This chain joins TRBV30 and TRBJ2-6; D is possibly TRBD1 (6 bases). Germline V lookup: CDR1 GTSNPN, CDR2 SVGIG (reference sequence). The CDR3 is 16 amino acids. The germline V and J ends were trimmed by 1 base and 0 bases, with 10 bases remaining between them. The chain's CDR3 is CAWSAGQFSGANVLTF. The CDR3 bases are TGTGCCTGGAGTGCAGGACAGTTCTCTGGGGCCAACGTCCTGACTTTC.

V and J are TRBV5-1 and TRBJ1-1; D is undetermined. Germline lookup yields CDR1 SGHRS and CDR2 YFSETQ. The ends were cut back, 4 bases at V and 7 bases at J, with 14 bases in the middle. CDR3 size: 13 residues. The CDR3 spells CASSNISPREAFF. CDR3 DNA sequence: TGCGCCAGCAGCAATATATCCCCGCGTGAAGCTTTCTTT. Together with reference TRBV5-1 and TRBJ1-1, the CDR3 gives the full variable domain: KAGVTQTPRYLIKTRGQQVTLSCSPISGHRSVSWYQQTPGQGLQFLFEYFSETQRNKGNFPGRFSGRQFSNSRSEMNVSTLELGDSALYLCASSNISPREAFFGQGTRLTVV.

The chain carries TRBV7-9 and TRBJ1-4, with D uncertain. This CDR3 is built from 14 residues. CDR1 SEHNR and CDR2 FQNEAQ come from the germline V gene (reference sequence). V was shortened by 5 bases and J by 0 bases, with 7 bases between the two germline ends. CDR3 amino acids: CASSLDTTNEKLFF. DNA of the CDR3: TGTGCCAGCAGCCTAGATACAACTAATGAAAAACTGTTTTTT. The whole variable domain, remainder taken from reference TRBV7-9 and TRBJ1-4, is DTGVSQNPRHKITKRGQNVTFRCDPISEHNRLYWYRQTLGQGPEFLTYFQNEAQLEKSRLLSDRFSAERPKGSFSTLEIQRTEQGDSAMYLCASSLDTTNEKLFFGSGTQLSVL.

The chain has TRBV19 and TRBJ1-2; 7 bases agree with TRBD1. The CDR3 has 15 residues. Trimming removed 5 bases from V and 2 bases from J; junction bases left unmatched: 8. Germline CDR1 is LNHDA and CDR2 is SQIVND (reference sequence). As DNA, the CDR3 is TGTGCCAGTAGTCCCCCGGGACAGAGCAACTATGGCTACACCTTC. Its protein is CASSPPGQSNYGYTF.

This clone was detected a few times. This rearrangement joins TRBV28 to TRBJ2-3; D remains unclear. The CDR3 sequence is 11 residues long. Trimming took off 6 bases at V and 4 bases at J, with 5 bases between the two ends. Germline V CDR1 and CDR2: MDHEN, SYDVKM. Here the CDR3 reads CASSRSDTQYF. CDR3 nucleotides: TGTGCCAGCAGCCGGTCAGATACGCAGTATTTT.

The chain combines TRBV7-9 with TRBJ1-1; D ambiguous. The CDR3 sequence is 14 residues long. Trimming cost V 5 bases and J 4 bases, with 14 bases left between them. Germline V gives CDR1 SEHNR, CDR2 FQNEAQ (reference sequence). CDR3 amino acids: CASSQKLGSTEAFF. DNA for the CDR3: TGTGCCAGCAGCCAGAAACTAGGGAGCACTGAAGCTTTCTTT. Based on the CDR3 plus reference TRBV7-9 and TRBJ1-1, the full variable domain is DTGVSQNPRHKITKRGQNVTFRCDPISEHNRLYWYRQTLGQGPEFLTYFQNEAQLEKSRLLSDRFSAERPKGSFSTLEIQRTEQGDSAMYLCASSQKLGSTEAFFGQGTRLTVV.

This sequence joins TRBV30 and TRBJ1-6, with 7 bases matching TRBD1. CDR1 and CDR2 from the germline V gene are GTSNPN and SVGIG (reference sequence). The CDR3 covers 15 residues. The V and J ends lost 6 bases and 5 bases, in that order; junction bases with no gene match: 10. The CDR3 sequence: CACPHDRAHNSPLHF. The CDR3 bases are TGTGCCTGTCCACACGACAGGGCCCATAATTCACCCCTCCACTTT.

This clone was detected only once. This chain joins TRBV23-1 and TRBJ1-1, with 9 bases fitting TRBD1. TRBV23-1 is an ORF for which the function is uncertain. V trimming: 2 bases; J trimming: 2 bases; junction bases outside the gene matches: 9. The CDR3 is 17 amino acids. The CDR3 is CASSQPGQGFPNTEAFF. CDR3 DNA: TGCGCCAGCAGTCAACCGGGACAGGGTTTCCCTAACACTGAAGCTTTCTTT.

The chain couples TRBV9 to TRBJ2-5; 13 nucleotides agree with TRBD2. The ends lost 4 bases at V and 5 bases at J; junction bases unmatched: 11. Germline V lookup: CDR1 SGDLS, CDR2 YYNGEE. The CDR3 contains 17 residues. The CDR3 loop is CASSPGTSGKARETQYF. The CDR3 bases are TGTGCCAGCAGCCCCGGGACTAGCGGGAAGGCTAGGGAGACCCAGTACTTC.

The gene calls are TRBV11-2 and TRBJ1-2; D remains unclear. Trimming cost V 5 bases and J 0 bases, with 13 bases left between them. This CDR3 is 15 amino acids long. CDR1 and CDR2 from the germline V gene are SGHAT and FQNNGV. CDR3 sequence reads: CASSPWRRPNYGYTF. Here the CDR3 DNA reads TGTGCCAGCAGCCCCTGGAGAAGACCTAACTATGGCTACACCTTC. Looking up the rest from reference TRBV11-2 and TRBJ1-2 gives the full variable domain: EAGVAQSPRYKIIEKRQSVAFWCNPISGHATLYWYQQILGQGPKLLIQFQNNGVVDDSQLPKDRFSAERLKGVDSTLKIQPAKLEDSAVYLCASSPWRRPNYGYTFGSGTRLTVV.

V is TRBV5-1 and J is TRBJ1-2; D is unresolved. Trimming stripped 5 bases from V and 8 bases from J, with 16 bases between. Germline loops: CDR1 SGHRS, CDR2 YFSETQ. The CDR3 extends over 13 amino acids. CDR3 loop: CASSIWALSGYTF. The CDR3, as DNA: TGCGCCAGCAGTATATGGGCGTTGAGCGGCTACACCTTC.

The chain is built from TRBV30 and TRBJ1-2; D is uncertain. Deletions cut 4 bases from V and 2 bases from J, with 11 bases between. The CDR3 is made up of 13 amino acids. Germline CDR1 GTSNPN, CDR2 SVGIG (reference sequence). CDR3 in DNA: TGTGCCTGGACCTCGGGGAGCAACTATGGCTACACCTTC. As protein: CAWTSGSNYGYTF.

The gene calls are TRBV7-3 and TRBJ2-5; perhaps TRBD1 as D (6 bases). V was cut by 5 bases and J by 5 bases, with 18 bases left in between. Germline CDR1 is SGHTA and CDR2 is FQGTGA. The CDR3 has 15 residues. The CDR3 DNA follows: TGTGCCAGCAGCCAACAGGGCGTTGGTGGCGAGACCCAGTACTTC. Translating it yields CASSQQGVGGETQYF.

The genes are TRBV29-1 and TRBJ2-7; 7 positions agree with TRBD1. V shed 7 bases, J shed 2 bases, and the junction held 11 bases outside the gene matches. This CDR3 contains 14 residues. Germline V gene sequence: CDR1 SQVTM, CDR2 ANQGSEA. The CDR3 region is CSAQTGLGTYEQYF. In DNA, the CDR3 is TGCAGCGCCCAGACAGGGTTAGGGACCTACGAGCAGTACTTC.